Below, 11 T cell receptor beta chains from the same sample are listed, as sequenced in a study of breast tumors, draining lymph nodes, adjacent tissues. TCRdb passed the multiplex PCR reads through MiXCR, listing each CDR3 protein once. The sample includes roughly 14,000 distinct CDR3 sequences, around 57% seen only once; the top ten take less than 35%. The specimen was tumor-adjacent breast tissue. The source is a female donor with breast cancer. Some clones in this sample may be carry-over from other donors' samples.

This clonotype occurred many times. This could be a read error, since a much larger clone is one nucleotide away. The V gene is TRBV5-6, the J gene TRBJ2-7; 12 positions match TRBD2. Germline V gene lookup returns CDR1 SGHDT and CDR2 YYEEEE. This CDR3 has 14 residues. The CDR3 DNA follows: TGTGCCAGCAGTCCCGGGACTAGCGGGCTCGAGCAGCACTTC. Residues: CASSPGTSGLEQHF. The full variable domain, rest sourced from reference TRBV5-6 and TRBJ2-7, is DAGVTQSPTHLIKTRGQQVTLRCSPKSGHDTVSWYQQALGQGPQFIFQYYEEEERQRGNFPDRFSGHQFPNYSSELNVNALLLGDSALYLCASSPGTSGLEQHFGPGTRLTVT.

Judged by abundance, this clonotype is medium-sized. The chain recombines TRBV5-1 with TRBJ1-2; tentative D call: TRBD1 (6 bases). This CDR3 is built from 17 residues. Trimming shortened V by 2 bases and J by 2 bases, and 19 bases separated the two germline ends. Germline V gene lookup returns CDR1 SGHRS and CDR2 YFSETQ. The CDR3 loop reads CASSLDPSGQFNYGYTF. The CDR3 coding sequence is TGCGCCAGCAGCTTAGACCCCTCTGGACAGTTCAACTATGGCTACACCTTC. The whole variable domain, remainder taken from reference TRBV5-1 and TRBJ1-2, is KAGVTQTPRYLIKTRGQQVTLSCSPISGHRSVSWYQQTPGQGLQFLFEYFSETQRNKGNFPGRFSGRQFSNSRSEMNVSTLELGDSALYLCASSLDPSGQFNYGYTFGSGTRLTVV.

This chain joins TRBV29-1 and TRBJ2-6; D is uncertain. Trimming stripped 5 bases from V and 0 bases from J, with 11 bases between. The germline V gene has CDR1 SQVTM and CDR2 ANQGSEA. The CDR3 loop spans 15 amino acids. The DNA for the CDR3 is TGCAGCGTTTATACAGTTAACTCTGGGGCCAACGTCCTGACTTTC. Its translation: CSVYTVNSGANVLTF.

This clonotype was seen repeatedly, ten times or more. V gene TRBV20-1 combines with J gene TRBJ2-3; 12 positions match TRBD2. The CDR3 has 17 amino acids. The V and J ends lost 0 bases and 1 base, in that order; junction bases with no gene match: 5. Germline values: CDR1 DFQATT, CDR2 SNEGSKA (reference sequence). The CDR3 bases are TGCAGTGCTAGAGAGGCTAGCGGGAGGGCGGGCACAGATACGCAGTATTTT. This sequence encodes CSAREASGRAGTDTQYF.

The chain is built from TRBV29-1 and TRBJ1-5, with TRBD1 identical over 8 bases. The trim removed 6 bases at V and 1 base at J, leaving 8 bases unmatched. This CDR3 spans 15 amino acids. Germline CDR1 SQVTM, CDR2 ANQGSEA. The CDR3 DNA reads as TGCAGCGTGGGGGGTACAGGGGGGAGCAATCAGCCCCAGCATTTT. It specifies CSVGGTGGSNQPQHF.

The CDR3 loop is CASSLWTGEAYEQYF. CDR3 coding DNA: TGCGCCAGCAGCTTGTGGACAGGGGAAGCCTACGAGCAGTACTTC. The chain joins TRBV5-1 to TRBJ2-7; 9 nucleotides match TRBD1. CDR3 length equals 15 residues. CDR1 is SGHRS, CDR2 YFSETQ, per germline. J was trimmed by 2 bases and V by 1 base; bases with no gene match: 4. The whole variable domain, remainder taken from reference TRBV5-1 and TRBJ2-7, is KAGVTQTPRYLIKTRGQQVTLSCSPISGHRSVSWYQQTPGQGLQFLFEYFSETQRNKGNFPGRFSGRQFSNSRSEMNVSTLELGDSALYLCASSLWTGEAYEQYFGPGTRLTVT.

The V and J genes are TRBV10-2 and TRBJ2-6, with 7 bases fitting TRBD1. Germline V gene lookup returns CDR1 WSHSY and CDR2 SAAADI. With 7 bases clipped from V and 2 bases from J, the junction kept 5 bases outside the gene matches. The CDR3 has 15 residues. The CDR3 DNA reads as TGCGCCAGCATGAAGGACAGGACTGGGGCCAACGTCCTGACTTTC. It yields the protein CASMKDRTGANVLTF.

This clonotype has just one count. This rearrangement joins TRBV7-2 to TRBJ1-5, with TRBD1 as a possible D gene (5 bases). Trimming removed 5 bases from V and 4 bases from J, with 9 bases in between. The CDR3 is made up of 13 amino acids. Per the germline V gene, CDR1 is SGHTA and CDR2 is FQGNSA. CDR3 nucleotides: TGTGCCAGCAGCCTTCAGGGAAATCAGCCCCAGCATTTT. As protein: CASSLQGNQPQHF.

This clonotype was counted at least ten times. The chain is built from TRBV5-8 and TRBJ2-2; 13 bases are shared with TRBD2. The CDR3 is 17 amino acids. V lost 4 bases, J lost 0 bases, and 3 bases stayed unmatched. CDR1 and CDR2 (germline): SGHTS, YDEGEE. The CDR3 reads CASSPTSGRTNTGELFF. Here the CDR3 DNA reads TGTGCCAGCAGCCCGACTAGCGGGAGGACGAACACCGGGGAGCTGTTTTTT.

The CDR3: CSVEGLQETQYF. Here the CDR3 DNA reads TGCAGCGTTGAGGGACTGCAAGAGACCCAGTACTTC. V gene TRBV29-1 combines with J gene TRBJ2-5; possibly TRBD2 for D (6 bases). V was clipped by 3 bases and J by 2 bases, with 7 bases between them. This CDR3 has 12 residues. The germline V gene has CDR1 SQVTM and CDR2 ANQGSEA.

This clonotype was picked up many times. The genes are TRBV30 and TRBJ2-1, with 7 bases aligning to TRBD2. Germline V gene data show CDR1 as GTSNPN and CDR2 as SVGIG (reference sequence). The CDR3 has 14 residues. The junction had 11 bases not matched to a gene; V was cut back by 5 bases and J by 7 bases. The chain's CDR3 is CAWAGGGSLNEQFF. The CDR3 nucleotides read TGTGCCTGGGCCGGTGGCGGGAGCCTTAATGAGCAGTTCTTC.